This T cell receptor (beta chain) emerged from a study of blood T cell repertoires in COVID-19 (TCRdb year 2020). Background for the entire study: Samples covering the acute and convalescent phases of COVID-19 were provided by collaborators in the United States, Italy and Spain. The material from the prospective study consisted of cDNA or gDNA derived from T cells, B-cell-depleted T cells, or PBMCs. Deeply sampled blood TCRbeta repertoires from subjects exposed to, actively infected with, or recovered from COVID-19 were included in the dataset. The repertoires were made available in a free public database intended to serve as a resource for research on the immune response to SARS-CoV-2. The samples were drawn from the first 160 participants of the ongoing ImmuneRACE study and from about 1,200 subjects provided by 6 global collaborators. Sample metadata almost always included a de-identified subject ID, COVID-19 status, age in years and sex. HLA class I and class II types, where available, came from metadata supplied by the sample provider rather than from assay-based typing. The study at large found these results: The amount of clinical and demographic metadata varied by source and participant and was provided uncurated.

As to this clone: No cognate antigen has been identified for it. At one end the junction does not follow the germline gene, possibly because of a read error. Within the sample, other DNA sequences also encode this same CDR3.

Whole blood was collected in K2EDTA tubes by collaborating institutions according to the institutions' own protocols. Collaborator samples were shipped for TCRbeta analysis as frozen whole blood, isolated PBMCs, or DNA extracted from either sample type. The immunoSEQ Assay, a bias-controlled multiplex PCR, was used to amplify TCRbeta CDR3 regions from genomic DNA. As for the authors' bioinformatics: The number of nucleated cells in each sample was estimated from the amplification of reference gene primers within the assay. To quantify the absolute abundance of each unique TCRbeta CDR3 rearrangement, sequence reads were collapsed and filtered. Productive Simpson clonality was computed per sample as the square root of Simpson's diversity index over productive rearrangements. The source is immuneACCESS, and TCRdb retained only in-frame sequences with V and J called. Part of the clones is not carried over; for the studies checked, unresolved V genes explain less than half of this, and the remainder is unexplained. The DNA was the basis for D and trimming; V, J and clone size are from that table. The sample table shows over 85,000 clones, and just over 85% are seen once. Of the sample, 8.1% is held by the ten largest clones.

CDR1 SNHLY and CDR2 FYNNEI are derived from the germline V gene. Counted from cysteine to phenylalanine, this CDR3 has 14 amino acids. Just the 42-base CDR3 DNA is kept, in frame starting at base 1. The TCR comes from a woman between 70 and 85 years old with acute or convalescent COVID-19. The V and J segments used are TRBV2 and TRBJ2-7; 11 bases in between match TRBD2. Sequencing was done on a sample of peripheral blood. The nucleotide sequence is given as TGTGCCAGCAGTGCCCTAGCGGGGGGCTACGAGCAGTATTTC. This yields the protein CASSALAGGYEQYF.